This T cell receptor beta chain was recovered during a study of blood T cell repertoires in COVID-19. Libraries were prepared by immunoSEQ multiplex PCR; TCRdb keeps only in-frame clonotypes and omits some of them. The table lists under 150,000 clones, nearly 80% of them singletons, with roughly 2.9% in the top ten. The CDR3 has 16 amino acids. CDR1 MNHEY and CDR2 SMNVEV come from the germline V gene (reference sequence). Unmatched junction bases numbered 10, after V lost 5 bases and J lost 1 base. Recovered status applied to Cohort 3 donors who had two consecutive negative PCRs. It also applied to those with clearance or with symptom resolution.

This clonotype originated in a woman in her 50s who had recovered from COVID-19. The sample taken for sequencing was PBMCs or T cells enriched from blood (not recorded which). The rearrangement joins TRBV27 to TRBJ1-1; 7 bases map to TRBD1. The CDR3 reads CASSLLTGKGNTEAFF. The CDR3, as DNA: TGTGCCAGCAGTCTACTGACAGGGAAAGGGAACACTGAAGCTTTCTTT.